A single sample gave rise to the 15 T cell receptor beta chains below, sequenced in a study of beta chain features in type 1 diabetes. Expressed TCRB transcripts were sequenced after all isolated RNA was converted to cDNA. TCRdb keeps only in-frame clones here, not all; method: immunoSEQ multiplex PCR. The top ten hold roughly 2% of the sample, which has 150,000 to 190,000 clones, more than 9.5% seen once. The sample comprised central memory CD4+ T cells from blood. The origin of the receptors is a man aged 18 to 30 in good health.

The rearrangement uses TRBV27 and TRBJ2-7, with TRBD1 as a possible D gene (5 bases). Per germline, CDR1 MNHEY and CDR2 SMNVEV (reference sequence). The V and J ends lost 2 bases and 4 bases respectively, with 15 bases between them. The CDR3 has 15 residues. Written as DNA, the CDR3 is TGTGCCAGCAGTTTAATCTCCCAGGGAACATACGAGCAGTACTTC. Translated: CASSLISQGTYEQYF.

A few counts support this clone. The chain joins TRBV6-5 to TRBJ1-2; 11 nucleotides align to TRBD1. The germline CDR1 and CDR2 sequences are MNHEY and SVGAGI. V was pared by 0 bases and J by 4 bases, with 4 bases of the junction left unmatched. The CDR3 is 16 residues long. CDR3 region: CASSYSRTGGGYGYTF. The CDR3 DNA is TGTGCCAGCAGTTACTCCCGGACAGGGGGCGGCTATGGCTACACCTTC.

This clone has just a few counts. This chain uses TRBV7-3 with TRBJ2-2; D remains ambiguous. The CDR3 sequence is 12 residues long. The germline gives CDR1 SGHTA, CDR2 FQGTGA. V lost 2 bases to trimming and J lost 5 bases, with 3 bases between them. The CDR3 DNA follows: TGTGCCAGCAGCTTACAGACCGGGGAGCTGTTTTTT. This codes for CASSLQTGELFF.

This clone occurred a few times. For the CDR3, the DNA is TGTGCCAGCAGTTTATCGGCACGGGGAAAGGGAGGCAAAACTGAAGCTTTCTTT. Protein sequence: CASSLSARGKGGKTEAFF. The chain links TRBV28 to TRBJ1-1; the D is unclear. The V gene's germline CDR1 is MDHEN and CDR2 SYDVKM. This CDR3 is built from 18 residues. The V gene lost 1 base and the J gene lost 5 bases, with 23 bases spanning the gap.

This clone appeared a few times. The V call is TRBV4-2, the J call TRBJ2-1; a weak D match, TRBD1 (6 bases). The length of the CDR3 is 18 residues. Germline V CDR1 and CDR2: LGHNA, YNFKEQ. V lost 2 bases and J 2 bases, leaving 19 bases between the germline ends. The CDR3 protein is CASSQIPFQGITYNEQFF. The CDR3 DNA is TGTGCCAGCAGCCAAATTCCGTTTCAGGGGATCACCTACAATGAGCAGTTCTTC.

This clone was observed a handful of times. This chain links TRBV5-6 with TRBJ2-1; the D is unclear. This CDR3 has 14 amino acids. Germline CDR1 SGHDT, CDR2 YYEEEE. V lost 0 bases and J lost 4, with 8 bases in between. The CDR3 loop reads CASSLGLTYNEQFF. The CDR3 coding sequence is TGTGCCAGCAGCTTGGGGCTAACTTACAATGAGCAGTTCTTC. Full variable domain (outside the CDR3, taken from reference TRBV5-6 and TRBJ2-1): DAGVTQSPTHLIKTRGQQVTLRCSPKSGHDTVSWYQQALGQGPQFIFQYYEEEERQRGNFPDRFSGHQFPNYSSELNVNALLLGDSALYLCASSLGLTYNEQFFGPGTRLTVL.

The chain uses TRBV7-2 and TRBJ1-1; no clear D. Trimming removed 1 base from V and 0 bases from J, with 6 bases in between. In germline, CDR1 is SGHTA, CDR2 FQGNSA. The CDR3 loop spans 14 amino acids. The CDR3 DNA is TGTGCCAGCAGCTTAGGACGGATGAACACTGAAGCTTTCTTT. Protein sequence: CASSLGRMNTEAFF.

In its sample, this clone was seen a few times. The chain recombines TRBV6-1 with TRBJ2-5; 10 bases match TRBD1. V lost 3 bases to trimming and J lost 6 bases; unmatched junction nucleotides: 7. Germline V gene data show CDR1 as MNHNS and CDR2 as SASEGT. CDR3 length equals 15 residues. The CDR3 region has the DNA TGTGCCAGCAGTGAGGGACAGGGGCCTTTGAAGACCCAGTACTTC. Amino acid sequence: CASSEGQGPLKTQYF.

The chain combines TRBV11-2 with TRBJ2-1; D is perhaps TRBD2 (6 bases). CDR3 size: 15 residues. Germline values: CDR1 SGHAT, CDR2 FQNNGV. V dropped 1 base and J dropped 4 bases, with 11 bases sitting between them. The CDR3 DNA reads TGTGCCAGCAGCTTAGTGCCAGGGACTTACAATGAGCAGTTCTTC. The encoded protein is CASSLVPGTYNEQFF.

This clone showed up just a few times. The CDR3 nucleotides are TGTGCCAGCAGTCGAGACGAGATGGGTACGCAGTATTTT. Protein product: CASSRDEMGTQYF. The chain has TRBV2 and TRBJ2-3; D gene ambiguous. Germline loops: CDR1 SNHLY, CDR2 FYNNEI. V was shortened by 5 bases and J by 8 bases, with 14 bases between the two germline ends. This CDR3 region has 13 residues.

Only a few counts were recorded for this clone. The junction and the germline gene differ at one end; a read error may be behind it. This chain uses TRBV7-9 with TRBJ2-5; D is ambiguous. Looked up from germline, CDR1 is SEHNR and CDR2 is FQNEAQ (reference sequence). The CDR3 has 12 amino acids. The CDR3 DNA sequence: TGTGCCGGCAGACGGAACCAAGAGACCCAGTACTTC. Encoded protein: CAGRRNQETQYF.

This clone was detected a few times. This rearrangement joins TRBV4-2 to TRBJ2-4; D may be TRBD2 (6 bases). Trimming removed 3 bases from V and 11 bases from J, with 17 bases in between. CDR1 LGHNA and CDR2 YNFKEQ come from the germline V gene. The CDR3 is 14 residues long. The CDR3: CASSQDSGARFQYF. The CDR3 region has the DNA TGTGCCAGCAGCCAGGATTCGGGAGCCCGGTTTCAGTACTTC.

V and J are TRBV5-1 and TRBJ1-2; D perhaps matches TRBD1 (5 bases). This CDR3 region has 17 residues. Germline values: CDR1 SGHRS, CDR2 YFSETQ. Trimming shortened V by 2 bases and J by 0 bases, and 17 bases separated the two germline ends. This chain's CDR3 is CASSFSGTSSANYGYTF. The CDR3 nucleotides read TGCGCCAGCAGCTTCTCCGGGACTTCCTCAGCTAACTATGGCTACACCTTC.

This chain uses TRBV18 with TRBJ2-7; the D gene is possibly TRBD1 (6 bases). This CDR3 has 15 amino acids. V lost 6 bases, J lost 3 bases, and 18 bases lay in between. Looked up from germline, CDR1 is KGHSH and CDR2 is LQKENI. This CDR3 is CASSFVRDTGYEQYF. The CDR3 DNA reads as TGTGCCAGCTCTTTCGTAAGGGACACCGGCTACGAGCAGTACTTC. The full variable domain, its missing parts supplied by reference TRBV18 and TRBJ2-7, is NAGVMQNPRHLVRRRGQEARLRCSPMKGHSHVYWYRQLPEEGLKFMVYLQKENIIDESGMPKERFSAEFPKEGPSILRIQQVVRGDSAAYFCASSFVRDTGYEQYFGPGTRLTVT.

This clone was observed a single time. The chain uses TRBV9 and TRBJ1-2; the match to TRBD1 covers 7 bases. J was trimmed by 3 bases and V by 2 bases; bases with no gene match: 1. Looked up from germline, CDR1 is SGDLS and CDR2 is YYNGEE. CDR3 size: 13 residues. CDR3 in DNA: TGTGCCAGCAGCGTCGGGACAGACTATGGCTACACCTTC. The encoded protein is CASSVGTDYGYTF.